The 17 T cell receptor beta chains presented below share a single source sample, sequenced in a study of identical twins. TCRdb passed the 5' RACE reads through MiXCR, listing each CDR3 protein once. The sample yields under 800,000 distinct CDR3 sequences, 20% to 25% seen once. The same data also went into a second study, on T cells expressing NK-cell markers.

Sequenced material: PBMCs. The receptors derive from a young woman in good health.

This clonotype showed up many times. The rearrangement links TRBV12-3 or TRBV12-4 to TRBJ2-2, with 7 bases lining up with TRBD1. The length of the CDR3 is 14 residues. Trimming removed 7 bases from V and 7 bases from J; junction bases left unmatched: 9. The DNA for the CDR3 is TGTGCCAGCACCTTTACAGGGGTGGTCGGGGAGCTGTTTTTT. Its translation: CASTFTGVVGELFF.

The chain combines TRBV2 with TRBJ1-2, with D possibly TRBD1 on 5 matching bases. Per the germline V gene, CDR1 is SNHLY and CDR2 is FYNNEI. The length of the CDR3 is 13 residues. The V end was cut by 5 bases, the J end by 3 bases, with 10 bases between. The chain's CDR3 is CASSQGVDYGYTF. The CDR3 DNA is TGTGCCAGCAGTCAAGGGGTGGACTATGGCTACACCTTC.

The rearrangement uses TRBV12-3 or TRBV12-4 and TRBJ2-7; 8 bases fit TRBD1. The CDR3 runs to 12 residues. V gave up 8 bases and J gave up 3 bases; unmatched junction bases: 3. The DNA for the CDR3 is TGTGCCAGCGGGGGACAGGTCTACGAGCAGTACTTC. This translates into CASGGQVYEQYF.

The chain links TRBV2 to TRBJ2-1, with D perhaps matching TRBD2 (6 bases). The CDR3 runs 17 residues. Trimming removed 5 bases from V and 0 bases from J, with 17 bases in between. Germline CDR1 reads SNHLY; CDR2 reads FYNNEI. The CDR3 spells CASSPRTADYSYNEQFF. The DNA for the CDR3 is TGTGCCAGCAGTCCGCGTACGGCGGACTACTCCTACAATGAGCAGTTCTTC.

The gene calls are TRBV28 and TRBJ1-1; TRBD1 matches 7 bases. The CDR3 spans 15 residues. Trimming at V came to 6 bases and at J to 5 bases, leaving 12 bases not matched to a gene. The germline V gene has CDR1 MDHEN and CDR2 SYDVKM. CDR3 nucleotide sequence: TGTGCCAGCAGCCTTATTCAGGGGGGTAGAACTGAAGCTTTCTTT. Its protein product is CASSLIQGGRTEAFF.

This clonotype has a count of ten or more. The rearrangement joins TRBV20-1 to TRBJ2-1; 11 bases map to TRBD2. The junction had 8 bases not matched to a gene; V was cut back by 6 bases and J by 7 bases. Germline loops: CDR1 DFQATT, CDR2 SNEGSKA (reference sequence). The CDR3 is 14 amino acids. The CDR3 is CSASLAGGHNEQFF. CDR3 in DNA: TGCAGTGCCTCGCTAGCGGGGGGTCATAATGAGCAGTTCTTC.

This chain uses TRBV20-1 with TRBJ2-1; 9 bases line up with TRBD2. Germline CDR1 DFQATT, CDR2 SNEGSKA (reference sequence). Trimming took 0 bases from V and 12 from J; bases not matched to a gene: 12. This CDR3 has 15 residues. For the CDR3, the DNA is TGCAGTGCTAGAGATGATAGCGGGGGTGGCCGGGGGCAGTTCTTC. This gives the protein CSARDDSGGGRGQFF.

The DNA for the CDR3 is TGTGCCAGCAGACCGGGACTAATCGCGATTGAGCAGTACTTC. Translation: CASRPGLIAIEQYF. J is TRBJ2-7 and V is TRBV6-2 or TRBV6-3; 7 bases are shared with TRBD2. The germline CDR1 and CDR2 sequences are MNHEY and SVGEGT. The CDR3 is 14 amino acids. V was clipped by 6 bases and J by 7 bases; unmatched bases: 12.

This clonotype was seen repeatedly, ten times or more. CDR3 amino acids: CSAPTLLAQETQYF. The CDR3 DNA reads as TGCAGTGCTCCCACCCTACTTGCCCAAGAGACCCAGTACTTC. J is TRBJ2-5 and V is TRBV20-1; no reliable D call. The CDR3 totals 14 residues. V was trimmed by 5 bases and J by 1 base, leaving 14 bases between them. The V gene's germline CDR1 is DFQATT and CDR2 SNEGSKA (reference sequence).

The CDR3 region is CASSRTLRDRESEQYF. Written as DNA, the CDR3 is TGTGCCAGCAGCCGTACTTTGAGGGACAGGGAAAGCGAGCAGTACTTC. The J gene is TRBJ2-7, the V gene TRBV5-5; 9 bases line up with TRBD1. V gave up 4 bases and J gave up 6 bases; unmatched junction bases: 14. The CDR3 covers 16 residues. Germline assignment: CDR1 SGHKS and CDR2 YYEKEE (reference sequence).

This clonotype was counted only a few times. V gene TRBV4-1 combines with J gene TRBJ1-5, with D hard to call. V lost 1 base to trimming and J lost 4 bases, with 8 bases between them. From germline, CDR1 is MGHRA and CDR2 YSYEKL. CDR3 length equals 14 residues. CDR3 region: CASSQGQTNQPQHF. CDR3 coding DNA: TGCGCCAGCAGCCAAGGGCAGACGAATCAGCCCCAGCATTTT.

This clonotype was observed at least ten times. The chain links TRBV20-1 to TRBJ1-1; D is undetermined. Trimming pared 0 bases from V and 5 bases from J, leaving 16 bases between. Germline V lookup: CDR1 DFQATT, CDR2 SNEGSKA (reference sequence). CDR3 size: 15 residues. CDR3 protein: CSARDIGREATEAFF. The CDR3 nucleotides read TGCAGTGCTAGAGATATCGGTAGGGAGGCTACTGAAGCTTTCTTT.

In DNA, the CDR3 is TGTGCCAGCAGTGAGTGGGGGGTGGAGGTCGAGCAGTACTTC. Protein: CASSEWGVEVEQYF. The genes are TRBV6-1 and TRBJ2-7, with a tentative D call TRBD2 (6 bases). V shed 3 bases and J shed 6 bases, with 15 bases lying between them. The CDR3 is 14 amino acids. Germline V gene lookup returns CDR1 MNHNS and CDR2 SASEGT.

This clonotype was seen once. V gene TRBV24-1 combines with J gene TRBJ2-6, with D perhaps TRBD1 (5 bases). The ends were cut back, 3 bases at V and 1 base at J, with 6 bases in the middle. CDR1 and CDR2 (germline): KGHDR, SFDVKD. The CDR3 is 15 residues long. The CDR3 loop is CATSDPGSGANVLTF. CDR3 DNA sequence: TGTGCCACCAGTGATCCAGGGTCTGGGGCCAACGTCCTGACTTTC.

This clonotype was counted between two and nine times. The chain couples TRBV7-9 to TRBJ2-4; possible D gene TRBD2, 7 bases. V was cut by 5 bases and J by 6 bases, with 14 bases left in between. Germline CDR1 is SEHNR and CDR2 is FQNEAQ (reference sequence). The CDR3 extends over 14 amino acids. DNA of the CDR3: TGTGCCAGCAGCCCGGCGGGGGCGTCAAACATTCAGTACTTC. As protein: CASSPAGASNIQYF.

This rearrangement joins TRBV19 to TRBJ1-5; TRBD1 might be the D (6 bases). The CDR3 spans 15 residues. V dropped 5 bases and J dropped 7 bases, with 18 bases sitting between them. From germline, CDR1 is LNHDA and CDR2 SQIVND (reference sequence). In DNA form, the CDR3 reads TGTGCCAGTAGTCCGCGGGGGGGCGACGAACAGCCCCAGCATTTT. As protein: CASSPRGGDEQPQHF. Full variable domain (rest looked up from reference TRBV19 and TRBJ1-5): DGGITQSPKYLFRKEGQNVTLSCEQNLNHDAMYWYRQDPGQGLRLIYYSQIVNDFQKGDIAEGYSVSREKKESFPLTVTSAQKNPTAFYLCASSPRGGDEQPQHFGDGTRLSIL.

This clonotype was seen at least ten times. The chain is built from TRBV5-1 and TRBJ1-5; D possibly corresponds to TRBD1 (5 bases). The CDR3 is 15 residues long. Germline loops: CDR1 SGHRS, CDR2 YFSETQ. Trimming stripped 1 base from V and 0 bases from J, with 8 bases between. CDR3 DNA: TGCGCCAGCAGCTTGCTCGGGGCTAGCAATCAGCCCCAGCATTTT. Residues: CASSLLGASNQPQHF.